A selection of T cell receptor beta chains follows, all from one sample in a study of CD8+ T cells in alopecia areata. Assay: immunoSEQ multiplex PCR; the TCRdb copy retains only in-frame clones and omits some. The table records fewer than 250,000 clones, about 65% of them present only once. Specimen: CD4+ T cells sorted from blood, collected around week 50, from a patient treated with tofacitinib. The source of these receptors is a human donor with alopecia areata. Each CDR3 is given with its conserved first and last residue. Fields, in order: D gene, V gene, J gene, CDR3 protein. The D gene is left open where the match is weak.

d_gene: TRBD2; v_gene: TRBV29-1; j_gene: TRBJ2-5; CDR3aa: CSVDPSGGAFKTQYF
d_gene: .; v_gene: TRBV4-1; j_gene: TRBJ2-5; CDR3aa: CASSQEPPGGETQYF
d_gene: .; v_gene: TRBV11-2; j_gene: TRBJ1-2; CDR3aa: CASSPWAETGGYTF
d_gene: .; v_gene: TRBV7-2; j_gene: TRBJ2-1; CDR3aa: CASSSSRNEQFF
d_gene: .; v_gene: TRBV7-2; j_gene: TRBJ1-2; CDR3aa: CASSLGGRGGYGYTF
d_gene: TRBD1; v_gene: TRBV5-1; j_gene: TRBJ1-1; CDR3aa: CASSLLVTGGNTEAFF
d_gene: TRBD2; v_gene: TRBV29-1; j_gene: TRBJ2-7; CDR3aa: CSVEGVLAGGPEQYF
d_gene: .; v_gene: TRBV9; j_gene: TRBJ2-3; CDR3aa: CASSAMVSDTQYF
d_gene: .; v_gene: TRBV2; j_gene: TRBJ1-2; CDR3aa: CASSEGPVEGYTF
d_gene: TRBD1; v_gene: TRBV27; j_gene: TRBJ2-7; CDR3aa: CASSRLPPDREYEQYF
d_gene: .; v_gene: TRBV18; j_gene: TRBJ2-4; CDR3aa: CASSLTSVNPKNIQYF
d_gene: .; v_gene: TRBV25-1; j_gene: TRBJ2-3; CDR3aa: CASSVGRWGDTQYF
d_gene: .; v_gene: TRBV11-2; j_gene: TRBJ1-2; CDR3aa: CASSLGEGRDGYTF
d_gene: .; v_gene: TRBV25-1; j_gene: TRBJ2-7; CDR3aa: CASSEWGGRLHEQYF
d_gene: .; v_gene: TRBV29-1; j_gene: TRBJ1-2; CDR3aa: CSVGGQNYGYTF
d_gene: .; v_gene: TRBV2; j_gene: TRBJ1-6; CDR3aa: CASSTDKAGSPLHF
d_gene: .; v_gene: TRBV7-9; j_gene: TRBJ2-1; CDR3aa: CASSFASYNEQFF
d_gene: TRBD2; v_gene: TRBV23-1; j_gene: TRBJ2-2; CDR3aa: CASSQFLLGLGNTGELFF
d_gene: .; v_gene: TRBV29-1; j_gene: TRBJ1-1; CDR3aa: CSVAGRLNTEAFF
d_gene: .; v_gene: TRBV14; j_gene: TRBJ2-3; CDR3aa: CASSPTASTDTQYF
d_gene: TRBD1; v_gene: TRBV6-1; j_gene: TRBJ2-6; CDR3aa: CASSDPGQGSSGANVLTF
d_gene: .; v_gene: TRBV19; j_gene: TRBJ1-2; CDR3aa: CATDSGNYGYTF
d_gene: TRBD1; v_gene: TRBV25-1; j_gene: TRBJ1-2; CDR3aa: CASSGPRTGRYGYTF
d_gene: .; v_gene: TRBV29-1; j_gene: TRBJ2-7; CDR3aa: CSVRDSSYEQYF
d_gene: .; v_gene: TRBV29-1; j_gene: TRBJ1-1; CDR3aa: CSVGGGAGNTEAFF
d_gene: TRBD1; v_gene: TRBV5-1; j_gene: TRBJ1-6; CDR3aa: CASSLETGDSPLHF
d_gene: .; v_gene: TRBV29-1; j_gene: TRBJ2-3; CDR3aa: CSVETWTTDTQYF
d_gene: .; v_gene: TRBV6-1; j_gene: TRBJ2-3; CDR3aa: CAIMGIAGDTQYF
d_gene: .; v_gene: TRBV30; j_gene: TRBJ1-1; CDR3aa: CAWSRTGGTEAFF
d_gene: .; v_gene: TRBV5-1; j_gene: TRBJ2-5; CDR3aa: CASSPAGGETQYF
d_gene: .; v_gene: TRBV7-9; j_gene: TRBJ2-7; CDR3aa: CASSLPGAYEQYF
d_gene: .; v_gene: TRBV9; j_gene: TRBJ2-7; CDR3aa: CASSVEVSGEQYF
d_gene: TRBD1; v_gene: TRBV29-1; j_gene: TRBJ2-5; CDR3aa: CSAEGQGVQETQYF